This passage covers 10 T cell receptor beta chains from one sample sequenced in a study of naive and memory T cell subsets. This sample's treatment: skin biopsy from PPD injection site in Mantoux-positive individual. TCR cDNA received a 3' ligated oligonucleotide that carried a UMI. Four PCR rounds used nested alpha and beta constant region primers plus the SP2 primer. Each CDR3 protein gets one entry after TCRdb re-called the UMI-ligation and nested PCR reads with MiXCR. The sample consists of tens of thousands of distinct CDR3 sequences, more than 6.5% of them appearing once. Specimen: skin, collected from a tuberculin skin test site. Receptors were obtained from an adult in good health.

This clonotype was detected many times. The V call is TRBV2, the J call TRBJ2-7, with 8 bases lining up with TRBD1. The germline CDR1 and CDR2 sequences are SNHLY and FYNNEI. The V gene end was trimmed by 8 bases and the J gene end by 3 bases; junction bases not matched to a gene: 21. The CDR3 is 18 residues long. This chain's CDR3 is CASDEIGSPGQADYEQYF. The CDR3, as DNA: TGTGCCAGCGATGAAATTGGCTCTCCGGGACAGGCAGACTACGAGCAGTACTTC.

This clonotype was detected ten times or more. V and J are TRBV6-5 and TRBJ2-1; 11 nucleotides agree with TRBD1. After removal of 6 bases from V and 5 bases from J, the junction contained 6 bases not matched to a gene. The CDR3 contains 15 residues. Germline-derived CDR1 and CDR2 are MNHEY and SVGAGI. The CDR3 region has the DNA TGTGCCAGCAGGTGGGGGGACAGGGGGAACAATGAGCAGTTCTTC. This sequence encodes CASRWGDRGNNEQFF.

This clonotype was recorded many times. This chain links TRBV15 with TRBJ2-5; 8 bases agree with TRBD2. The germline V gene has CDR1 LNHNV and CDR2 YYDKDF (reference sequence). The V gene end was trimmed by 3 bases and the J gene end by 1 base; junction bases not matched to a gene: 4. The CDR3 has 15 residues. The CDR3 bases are TGTGCCACCAGCAGCCAGCGGGGGACCCAAGAGACCCAGTACTTC. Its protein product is CATSSQRGTQETQYF.

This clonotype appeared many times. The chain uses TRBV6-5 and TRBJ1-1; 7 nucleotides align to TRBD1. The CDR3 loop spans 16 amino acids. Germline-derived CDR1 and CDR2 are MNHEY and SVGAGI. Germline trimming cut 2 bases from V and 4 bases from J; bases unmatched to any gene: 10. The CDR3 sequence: CASSYLSSTGATEAFF. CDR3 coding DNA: TGTGCCAGCAGTTACCTCAGTTCAACAGGGGCCACTGAAGCTTTCTTT.

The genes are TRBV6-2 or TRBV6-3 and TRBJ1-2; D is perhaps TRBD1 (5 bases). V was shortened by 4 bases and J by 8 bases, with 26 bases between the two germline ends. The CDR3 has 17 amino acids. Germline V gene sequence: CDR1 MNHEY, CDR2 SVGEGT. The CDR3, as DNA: TGTGCCAGCAGTTCTTCTTTGGGGACCGCCGACTATGGCGGCTACACCTTC. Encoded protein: CASSSSLGTADYGGYTF.

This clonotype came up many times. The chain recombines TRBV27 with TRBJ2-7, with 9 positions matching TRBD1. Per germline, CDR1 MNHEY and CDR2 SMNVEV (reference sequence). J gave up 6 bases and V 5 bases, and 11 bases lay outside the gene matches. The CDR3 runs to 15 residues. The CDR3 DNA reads TGTGCCAGCAGTGGAACAGGGGGCGCATTGGGCGAGCAGTACTTC. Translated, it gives CASSGTGGALGEQYF.

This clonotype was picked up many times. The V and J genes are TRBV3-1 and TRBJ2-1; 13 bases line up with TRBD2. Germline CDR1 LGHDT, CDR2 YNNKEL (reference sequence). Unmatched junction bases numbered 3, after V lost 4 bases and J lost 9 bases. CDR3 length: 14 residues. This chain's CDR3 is CASSRTSGGSEQFF. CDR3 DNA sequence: TGTGCCAGCAGCCGGACTAGCGGGGGATCTGAGCAGTTCTTC.

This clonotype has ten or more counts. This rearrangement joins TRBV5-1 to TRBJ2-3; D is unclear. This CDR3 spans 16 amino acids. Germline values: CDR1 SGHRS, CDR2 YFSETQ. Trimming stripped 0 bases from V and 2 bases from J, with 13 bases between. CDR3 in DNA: TGCGCCAGCAGCTTGGGCGCGAGTGGCTCCACAGATACGCAGTATTTT. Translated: CASSLGASGSTDTQYF.

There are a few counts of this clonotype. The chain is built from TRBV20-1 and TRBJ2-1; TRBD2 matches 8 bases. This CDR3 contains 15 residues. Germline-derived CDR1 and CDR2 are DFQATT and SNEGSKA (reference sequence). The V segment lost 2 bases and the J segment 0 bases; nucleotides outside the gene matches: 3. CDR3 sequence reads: CSARSGTSSYNEQFF. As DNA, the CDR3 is TGCAGTGCTAGATCCGGGACTAGCTCCTACAATGAGCAGTTCTTC.

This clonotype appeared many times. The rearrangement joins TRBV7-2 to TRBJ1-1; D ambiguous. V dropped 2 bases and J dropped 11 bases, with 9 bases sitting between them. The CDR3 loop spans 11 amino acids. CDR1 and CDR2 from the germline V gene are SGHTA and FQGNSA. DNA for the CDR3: TGTGCCAGCAGCTTATCCCCGGTGGCTTTCTTT. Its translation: CASSLSPVAFF. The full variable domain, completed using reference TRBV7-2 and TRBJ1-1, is GAGVSQSPSNKVTEKGKDVELRCDPISGHTALYWYRQSLGQGLEFLIYFQGNSAPDKSGLPSDRFSAERTGGSVSTLTIQRTQQEDSAVYLCASSLSPVAFFGQGTRLTVV.